What follows is one TCR beta chain and its context. Its specificity is unknown. A much more abundant neighbour one base away suggests this may be a read error. The data were obtained in a study of naive and memory T cell subsets. Overall study results and limits: TCR abundance followed a power law differing between naive and memory subsets.

The V gene end was trimmed by 4 bases and the J gene end by 4 bases; junction bases not matched to a gene: 4. The CDR3 totals 13 residues. CDR1 and CDR2 from the germline V gene are SGHDT and YYEEEE. The beta constant-region primer was an equimolar mix of two oligonucleotides covering TRBC1 and TRBC2. TCRdb re-called the UMI-ligation and nested PCR reads with MiXCR, one entry per CDR3 protein. The table includes 70,000 to 95,000 distinct CDR3 sequences, 6% to 7.5% detected once. V and J are TRBV5-6 and TRBJ1-2, with 7 bases aligning to TRBD1. The receptor comes from a human donor in good health. The sample taken for sequencing was central memory CD4+ T cells from blood. CDR3 residues: CASSLDRAYGYTF. The DNA of the CDR3 is TGTGCCAGCAGCCTCGACAGGGCCTATGGCTACACCTTC.